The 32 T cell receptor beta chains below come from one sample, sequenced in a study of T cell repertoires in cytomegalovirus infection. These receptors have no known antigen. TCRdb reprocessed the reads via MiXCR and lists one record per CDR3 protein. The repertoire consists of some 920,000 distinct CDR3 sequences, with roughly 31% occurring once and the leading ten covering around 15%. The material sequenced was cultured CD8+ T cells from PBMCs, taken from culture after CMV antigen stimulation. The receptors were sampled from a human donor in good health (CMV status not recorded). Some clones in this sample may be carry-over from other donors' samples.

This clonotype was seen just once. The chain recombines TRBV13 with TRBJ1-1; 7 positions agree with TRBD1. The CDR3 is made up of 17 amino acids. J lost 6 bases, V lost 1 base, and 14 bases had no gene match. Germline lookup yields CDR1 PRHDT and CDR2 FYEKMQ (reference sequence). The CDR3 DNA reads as TGTGCCAGCAGCTTAGAGGCCTCAGGGGGAATTTTCGCTGAAGCTTTCTTT. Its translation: CASSLEASGGIFAEAFF.

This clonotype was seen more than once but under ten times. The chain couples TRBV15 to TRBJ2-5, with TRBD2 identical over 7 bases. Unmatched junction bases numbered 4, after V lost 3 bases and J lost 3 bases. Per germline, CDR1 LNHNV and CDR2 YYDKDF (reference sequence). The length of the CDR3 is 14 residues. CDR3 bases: TGTGCCACCAGCAGCGGGGGGACCGAAGAGACCCAGTACTTC. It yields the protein CATSSGGTEETQYF.

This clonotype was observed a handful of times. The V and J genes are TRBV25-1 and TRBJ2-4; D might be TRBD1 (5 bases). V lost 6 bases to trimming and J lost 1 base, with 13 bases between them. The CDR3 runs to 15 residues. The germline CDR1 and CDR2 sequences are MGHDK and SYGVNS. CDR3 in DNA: TGTGCCAGCAGCGACAGCCGGGTGGCCAAAAACATTCAGTACTTC. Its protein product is CASSDSRVAKNIQYF.

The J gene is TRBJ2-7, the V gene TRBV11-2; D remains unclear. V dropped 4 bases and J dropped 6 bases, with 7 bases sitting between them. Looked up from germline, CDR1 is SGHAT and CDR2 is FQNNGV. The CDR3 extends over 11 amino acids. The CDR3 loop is CASSSMGEQYV. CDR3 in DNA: TGTGCCAGCAGCTCCATGGGCGAGCAGTACGTC.

The CDR3 nucleotides read TGTGCCAGCAGTGCGAGGGGACCCCAAGAGACCCAGTACTTC. As protein: CASSARGPQETQYF. J is TRBJ2-5 and V is TRBV6-6, with D possibly called TRBD1 or TRBD2 (5 bases each). Germline V gene data show CDR1 as MNHNY and CDR2 as SVGAGI (reference sequence). V lost 5 bases to trimming and J lost 1 base, with 11 bases between them. The CDR3 runs to 14 residues.

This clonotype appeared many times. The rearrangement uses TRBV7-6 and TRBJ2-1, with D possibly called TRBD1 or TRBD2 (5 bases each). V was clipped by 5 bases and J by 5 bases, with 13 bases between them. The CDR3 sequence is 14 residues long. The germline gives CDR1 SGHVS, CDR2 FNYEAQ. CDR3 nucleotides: TGTGCCAGCAGCCCCGGGACCGATCACAATGAGCAGTTCTTC. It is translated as CASSPGTDHNEQFF.

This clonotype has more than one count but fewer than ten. Here the CDR3 DNA reads TGTGCCCAAGAAGGGGGAGTCGCCGGGGAGCTGTTTTTT. Translation gives CAQEGGVAGELFF. V and J are TRBV7-8 and TRBJ2-2; a possible D gene is TRBD1 (6 bases). This CDR3 has 13 residues. Between the trimmed V and J ends, which lost 11 bases and 6 bases, there was a span of 16 bases. Germline values: CDR1 SGHVS, CDR2 FQNEAQ.

The CDR3 region is CASSSPILMAGNTIYF. The CDR3 bases are TGTGCCAGCAGCTCTCCCATTCTAATGGCTGGAAACACCATATATTTT. The chain is built from TRBV7-8 and TRBJ1-3; D gene ambiguous. From germline, CDR1 is SGHVS and CDR2 FQNEAQ. The length of the CDR3 is 16 residues. V was clipped by 4 bases and J by 2 bases, with 15 bases between them.

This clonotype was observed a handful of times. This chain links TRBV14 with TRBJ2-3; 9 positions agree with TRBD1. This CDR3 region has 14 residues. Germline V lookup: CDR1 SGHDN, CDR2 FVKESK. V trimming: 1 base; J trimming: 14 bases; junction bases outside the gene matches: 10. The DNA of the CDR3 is TGTGCCAGCAGCCAAGCCTACAGGGGGCCGGGCTGGTATTTT. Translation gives CASSQAYRGPGWYF.

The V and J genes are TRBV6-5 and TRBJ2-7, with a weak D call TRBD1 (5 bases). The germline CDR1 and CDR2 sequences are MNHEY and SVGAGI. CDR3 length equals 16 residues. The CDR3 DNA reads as TGTGTCAGCAGTTACTACCCGCCAACAGGTGCTTACGAGCAGTACGTC. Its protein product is CVSSYYPPTGAYEQYV.

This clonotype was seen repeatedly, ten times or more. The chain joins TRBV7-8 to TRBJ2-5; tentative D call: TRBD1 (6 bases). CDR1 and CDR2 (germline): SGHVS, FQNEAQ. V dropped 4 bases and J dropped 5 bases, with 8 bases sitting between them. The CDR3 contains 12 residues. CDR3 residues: CASSSGEETQYF. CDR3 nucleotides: TGTGCCAGCAGCTCAGGGGAGGAGACCCAGTACTTC.

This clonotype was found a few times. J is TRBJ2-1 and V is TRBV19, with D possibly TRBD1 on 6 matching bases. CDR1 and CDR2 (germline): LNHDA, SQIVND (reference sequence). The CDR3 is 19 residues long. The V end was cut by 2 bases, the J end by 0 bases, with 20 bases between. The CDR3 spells CASSIWGPAGPISYNEQFF. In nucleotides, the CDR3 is TGTGCCAGTAGTATATGGGGGCCGGCAGGTCCCATCTCCTACAATGAGCAGTTCTTC.

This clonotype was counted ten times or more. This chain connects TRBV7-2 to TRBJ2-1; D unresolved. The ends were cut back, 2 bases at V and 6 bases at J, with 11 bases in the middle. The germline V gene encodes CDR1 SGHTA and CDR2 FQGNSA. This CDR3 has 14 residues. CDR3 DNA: TGTGCCAGCAGCTTACCATACCGAGTCAATGAGCAGTTCTTC. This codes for CASSLPYRVNEQFF.

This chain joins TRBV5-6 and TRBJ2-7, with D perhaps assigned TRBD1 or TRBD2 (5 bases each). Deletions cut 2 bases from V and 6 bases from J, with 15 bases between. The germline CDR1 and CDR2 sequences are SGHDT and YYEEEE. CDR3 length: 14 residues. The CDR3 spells CASSFGTASLEQYV. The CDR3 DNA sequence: TGTGCCAGCAGCTTCGGGACGGCGTCCCTCGAGCAGTACGTC.

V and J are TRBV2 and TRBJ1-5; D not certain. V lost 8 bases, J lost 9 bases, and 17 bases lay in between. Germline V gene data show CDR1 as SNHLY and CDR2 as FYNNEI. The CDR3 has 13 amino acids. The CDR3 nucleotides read TGTGCCAGCGCGCCACGGGCCCTCATGCCCCAGCATTTT. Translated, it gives CASAPRALMPQHF. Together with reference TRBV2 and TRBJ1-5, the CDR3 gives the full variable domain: EPEVTQTPSHQVTQMGQEVILRCVPISNHLYFYWYRQILGQKVEFLVSFYNNEISEKSEIFDDQFSVERPDGSNFTLKIRSTKLEDSAMYFCASAPRALMPQHFGDGTRLSIL.

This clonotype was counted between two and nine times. CDR3 region: CATARRGGTQYF. In nucleotides, the CDR3 is TGTGCCACCGCCCGACGAGGGGGGACGCAGTATTTT. This chain joins TRBV12-3 or TRBV12-4 and TRBJ2-3; the D call may be TRBD1 or TRBD2 (6 bases each). CDR3 length equals 12 residues. V was trimmed by 10 bases and J by 9 bases, leaving 17 bases between them.

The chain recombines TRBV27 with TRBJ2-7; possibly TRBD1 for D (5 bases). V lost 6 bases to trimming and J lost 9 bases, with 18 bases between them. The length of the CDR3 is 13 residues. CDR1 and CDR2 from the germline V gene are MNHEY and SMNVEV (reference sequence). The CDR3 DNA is TGTGCCAGCAGCGTAACAGGCCGTGACGGGCAGTACTTC. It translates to CASSVTGRDGQYF.

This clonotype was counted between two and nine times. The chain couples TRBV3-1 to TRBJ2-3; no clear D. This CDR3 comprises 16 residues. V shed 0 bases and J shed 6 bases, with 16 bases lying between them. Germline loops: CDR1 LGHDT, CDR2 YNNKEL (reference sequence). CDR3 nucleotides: TGTGCCAGCAGCCAAGATCTCCCCGGCCCGACGGATACGCAGTATTTT. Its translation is CASSQDLPGPTDTQYF.

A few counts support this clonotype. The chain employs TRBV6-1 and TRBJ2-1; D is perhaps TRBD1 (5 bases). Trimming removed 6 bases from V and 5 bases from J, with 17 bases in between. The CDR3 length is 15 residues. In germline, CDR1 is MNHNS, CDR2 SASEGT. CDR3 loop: CASRVRDYGHNEQFF. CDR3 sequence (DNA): TGTGCCAGCAGAGTCAGGGATTACGGGCACAATGAGCAGTTCTTC.

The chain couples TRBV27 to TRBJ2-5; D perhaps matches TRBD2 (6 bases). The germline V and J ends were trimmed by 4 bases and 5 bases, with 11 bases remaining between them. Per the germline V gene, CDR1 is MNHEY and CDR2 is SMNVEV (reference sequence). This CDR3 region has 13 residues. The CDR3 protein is CASSSPRGETQYF. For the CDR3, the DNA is TGTGCCAGCAGTTCTCCCCGGGGGGAGACCCAGTACTTC.

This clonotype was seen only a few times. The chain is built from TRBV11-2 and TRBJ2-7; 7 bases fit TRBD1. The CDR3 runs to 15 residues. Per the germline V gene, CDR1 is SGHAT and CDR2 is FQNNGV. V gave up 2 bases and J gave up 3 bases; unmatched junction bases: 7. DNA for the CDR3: TGTGCCAGCAGCTTAAGTTTAGGGGGCGTCTACGAGCAGTACGTC. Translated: CASSLSLGGVYEQYV.

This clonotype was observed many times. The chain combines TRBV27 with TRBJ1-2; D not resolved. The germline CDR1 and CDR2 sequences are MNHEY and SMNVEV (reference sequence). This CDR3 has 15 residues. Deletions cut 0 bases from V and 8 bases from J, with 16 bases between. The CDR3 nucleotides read TGTGCCAGCAGTTTATCCGCGGCCGCCCTGGGGGGCTACACCTTC. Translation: CASSLSAAALGGYTF.

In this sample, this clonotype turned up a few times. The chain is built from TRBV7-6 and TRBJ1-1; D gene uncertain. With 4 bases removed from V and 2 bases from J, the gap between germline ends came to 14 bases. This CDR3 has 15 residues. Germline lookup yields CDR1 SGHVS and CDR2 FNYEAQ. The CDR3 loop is CASSSKANTNTEAFF. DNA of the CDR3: TGTGCCAGCAGCTCAAAGGCTAATACAAACACTGAAGCTTTCTTT.

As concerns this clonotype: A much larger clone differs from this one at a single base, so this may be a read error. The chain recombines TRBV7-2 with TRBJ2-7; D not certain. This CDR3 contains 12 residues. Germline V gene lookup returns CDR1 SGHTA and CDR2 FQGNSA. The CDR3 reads CVSSQDSYEQYF. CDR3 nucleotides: TGTGTCAGCAGCCAAGACTCCTACGAGCAGTACTTC. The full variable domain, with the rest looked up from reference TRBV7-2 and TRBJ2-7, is GAGVSQSPSNKVTEKGKDVELRCDPISGHTALYWYRQSLGQGLEFLIYFQGNSAPDKSGLPSDRFSAERTGGSVSTLTIQRTQQEDSAVYLCVSSQDSYEQYFGPGTRLTVT.

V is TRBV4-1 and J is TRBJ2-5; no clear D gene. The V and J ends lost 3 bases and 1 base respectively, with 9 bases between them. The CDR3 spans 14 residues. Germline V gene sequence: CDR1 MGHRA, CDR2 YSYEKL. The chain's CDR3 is CASSHPEGQETQYF. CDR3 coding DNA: TGCGCCAGCAGCCATCCAGAAGGCCAAGAGACCCAGTACTTC.

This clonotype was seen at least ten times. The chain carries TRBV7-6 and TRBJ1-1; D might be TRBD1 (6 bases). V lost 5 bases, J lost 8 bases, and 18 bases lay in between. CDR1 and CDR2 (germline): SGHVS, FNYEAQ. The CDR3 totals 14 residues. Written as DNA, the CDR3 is TGTGCCAGCAGCACCCGCTCCGGCCAGGGGGAAGCTTTCTTT. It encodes CASSTRSGQGEAFF.

In DNA form, the CDR3 reads TGTGCCAGCCAGACAGGGGGCCATGAGCAGTTCTTC. It specifies CASQTGGHEQFF. The V and J genes are TRBV6-5 and TRBJ2-1; 10 bases are a match to TRBD1. Germline-derived CDR1 and CDR2 are MNHEY and SVGAGI. The CDR3 has 12 residues. The ends lost 8 bases at V and 8 bases at J; junction bases unmatched: 3.

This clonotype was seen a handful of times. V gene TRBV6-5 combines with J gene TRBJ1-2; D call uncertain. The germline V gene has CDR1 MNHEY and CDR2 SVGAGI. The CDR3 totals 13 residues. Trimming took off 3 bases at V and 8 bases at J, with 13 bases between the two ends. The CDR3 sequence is CASSYGGWGGYTF. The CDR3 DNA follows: TGTGCCAGCAGTTATGGCGGTTGGGGAGGCTACACCTTC.

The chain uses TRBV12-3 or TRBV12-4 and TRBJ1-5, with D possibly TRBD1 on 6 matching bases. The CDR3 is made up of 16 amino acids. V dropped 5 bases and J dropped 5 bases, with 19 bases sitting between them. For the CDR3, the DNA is TGTGCCAGCAGTCCCGGGACACAGGGCTGGGATCAGCCCCAGCATTTT. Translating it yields CASSPGTQGWDQPQHF.

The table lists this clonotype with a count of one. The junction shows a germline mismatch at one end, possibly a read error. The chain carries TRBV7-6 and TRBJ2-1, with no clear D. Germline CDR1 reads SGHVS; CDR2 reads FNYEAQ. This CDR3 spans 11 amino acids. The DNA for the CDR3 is TGTGCCAGCAGCTTATTTAATGGGCAGTTCTTC. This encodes CASSLFNGQFF.

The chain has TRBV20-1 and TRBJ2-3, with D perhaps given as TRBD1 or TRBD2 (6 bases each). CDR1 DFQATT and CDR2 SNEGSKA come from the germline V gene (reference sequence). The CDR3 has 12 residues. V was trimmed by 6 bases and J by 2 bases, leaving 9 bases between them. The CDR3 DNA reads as TGCAGTGCGGGGGGCACCACAGATACGCAGTATTTT. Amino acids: CSAGGTTDTQYF.

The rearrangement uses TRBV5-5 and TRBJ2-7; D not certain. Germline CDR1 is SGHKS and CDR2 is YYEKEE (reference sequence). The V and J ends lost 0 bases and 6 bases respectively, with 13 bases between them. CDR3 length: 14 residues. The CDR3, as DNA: TGTGCCAGCAGCTTGGGACCCCGGATAGGCGAGCAGTACTTC. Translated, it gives CASSLGPRIGEQYF.